A selection of T cell receptor beta chains follows, all from one sample in a study of T cell responses to AZD1222 COVID-19 vaccine. Sequenced by immunoSEQ multiplex PCR; TCRdb stores in-frame clones only, minus some. The data contain more than 100,000 clones, 90% to 95% of them singletons. Sequenced here: peripheral blood, sampled on day 0 of AZD1222 vaccination. Source of these receptors: an adult in good health. CDR3s include the opening cysteine and the closing phenylalanine or tryptophan. D genes are given only for firm matches. Size tells how often a clone was seen (once, few, many) or the class of an expanded clone, and some rows leave it out.

NA,TRBV5-4,once,TRBJ1-4,CASRSTQNEKLFF,TGTGCCAGCAGATCTACCCAAAATGAAAAACTGTTTTTT
TRBD2,TRBV4-2,few,TRBJ2-5,CASSQAEGLAGGPRETQYF,TGTGCCAGCAGCCAAGCGGAAGGACTAGCGGGGGGGCCGCGAGAGACCCAGTACTTC
NA,TRBV4-3,NA,TRBJ1-2,CASSLRGGQTYGYTF,TGCGCCAGCAGCCTTCGGGGGGGGCAGACCTATGGCTACACCTTC
NA,TRBV15,NA,TRBJ1-6,CATSRAMDNSPLHF,TGTGCCACCAGCAGAGCTATGGATAATTCACCCCTCCACTTT
NA,TRBV6-2/TRBV6-3,NA,TRBJ1-5,CASSYSTYQPQHF,TGTGCCAGCAGTTACTCGACATATCAGCCCCAGCATTTT
NA,TRBV13,NA,TRBJ1-1,CASSLLQVGRSAEF,TGTGCCAGCAGCTTATTGCAGGTGGGTCGCTCTGCCGAATTT
NA,TRBV2,NA,TRBJ1-4,CASSVEAMNEKLFF,TGTGCCAGCAGTGTGGAGGCGATGAATGAAAAACTGTTTTTT
NA,TRBV6-1,NA,TRBJ2-6,CASSAKTRSGANVLTF,TGTGCCAGCAGTGCGAAAACACGCTCTGGGGCCAACGTCCTGACTTTC
TRBD2,TRBV2,NA,TRBJ2-7,CARTGRGGRYEQYF,TGTGCCCGCACGGGGCGGGGGGGGCGGTACGAGCAGTACTTC
NA,TRBV15,NA,TRBJ1-6,CATGPTDRRVLLHF,TGTGCCACCGGACCGACGGACCGCCGTGTCCTTCTCCACTTT
TRBD1,TRBV11-2,once,TRBJ1-6,CASSLQTGAVSPLHF,TGTGCCAGCAGCCTACAGACAGGGGCGGTTTCACCCCTCCACTTT
NA,TRBV9,few,TRBJ1-1,CASSVEWNTEAFF,TGTGCCAGCAGCGTAGAGTGGAACACTGAAGCTTTCTTT